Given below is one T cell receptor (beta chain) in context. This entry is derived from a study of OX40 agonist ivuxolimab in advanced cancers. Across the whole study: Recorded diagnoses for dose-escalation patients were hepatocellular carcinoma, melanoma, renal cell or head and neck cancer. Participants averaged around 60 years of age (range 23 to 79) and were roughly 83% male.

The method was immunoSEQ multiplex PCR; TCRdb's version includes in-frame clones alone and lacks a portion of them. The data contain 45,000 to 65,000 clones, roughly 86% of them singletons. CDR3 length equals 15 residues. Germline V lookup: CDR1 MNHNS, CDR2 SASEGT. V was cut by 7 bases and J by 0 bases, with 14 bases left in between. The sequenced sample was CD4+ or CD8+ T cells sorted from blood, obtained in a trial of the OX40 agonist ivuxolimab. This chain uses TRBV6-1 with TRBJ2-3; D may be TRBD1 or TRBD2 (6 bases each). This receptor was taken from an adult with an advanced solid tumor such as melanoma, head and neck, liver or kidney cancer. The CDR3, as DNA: TGTGCCAGCACCGTACTAGGGGGGAGCACAGATACGCAGTATTTT. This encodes CASTVLGGSTDTQYF.